These 19 T cell receptor beta chains originate from one sample sequenced in a study of blood T cell repertoires in COVID-19. The assay was immunoSEQ multiplex PCR, and TCRdb's table has in-frame clones only and misses some. The sample lists about 150,000 clones; around four fifths were seen once. What was sequenced was peripheral blood. These receptors came from a human donor in a cohort sampled during active COVID-19.

This clone came up once. The chain is built from TRBV5-1 and TRBJ1-1, with a tentative D call TRBD1 (6 bases). Germline values: CDR1 SGHRS, CDR2 YFSETQ. The CDR3 spans 14 residues. Trimming removed 1 base from V and 4 bases from J, with 11 bases in between. The CDR3 is CASSLWTEVTEAFF. DNA of the CDR3: TGCGCCAGCAGCTTGTGGACAGAGGTCACTGAAGCTTTCTTT.

The chain is built from TRBV5-4 and TRBJ1-4; 7 bases align to TRBD1. This CDR3 comprises 14 residues. Germline V lookup: CDR1 SGHNT, CDR2 YYREEE (reference sequence). The ends lost 4 bases at V and 4 bases at J; junction bases unmatched: 4. The CDR3 bases are TGTGCCAGCAGCCAGGGACAGATTAATGAAAAACTGTTTTTT. Amino acids: CASSQGQINEKLFF.

V is TRBV2 and J is TRBJ2-2; tentatively, D is TRBD1 (5 bases). Trimming stripped 2 bases from V and 7 bases from J, with 11 bases between. This CDR3 comprises 14 residues. From germline, CDR1 is SNHLY and CDR2 FYNNEI. Here the CDR3 DNA reads TGTGCCAGCAGTGAACGGCAGGGTAACGGGGAGCTGTTTTTT. It specifies CASSERQGNGELFF.

The chain employs TRBV5-5 and TRBJ2-5; D may be TRBD2 (6 bases). Trimming shortened V by 1 base and J by 3 bases, and 7 bases separated the two germline ends. Germline V gene lookup returns CDR1 SGHKS and CDR2 YYEKEE (reference sequence). CDR3 length equals 13 residues. The CDR3 here is CASSLTGEETQYF. In DNA form, the CDR3 reads TGTGCCAGCAGCTTGACGGGGGAAGAGACCCAGTACTTC.

This rearrangement joins TRBV28 to TRBJ2-3, with 8 bases aligning to TRBD2. The CDR3 contains 13 residues. V lost 7 bases, J lost 5 bases, and 5 bases stayed unmatched. In germline, CDR1 is MDHEN, CDR2 SYDVKM. The CDR3 region has the DNA TGTGCCAGCAACGGGGGGGCCGAAGATACGCAGTATTTT. As protein: CASNGGAEDTQYF.

This rearrangement joins TRBV19 to TRBJ1-1; maybe TRBD1 (6 bases). Germline assignment: CDR1 LNHDA and CDR2 SQIVND (reference sequence). The length of the CDR3 is 14 residues. Trimming took 0 bases from V and 10 from J, leaving 15 bases between them. CDR3 residues: CASSIEGGGRGAFF. Written as DNA, the CDR3 is TGTGCCAGTAGTATAGAAGGGGGGGGCCGGGGAGCTTTCTTT.

A few counts support this clone. Here the CDR3 DNA reads TGTGCCAGTAGTATCCCGGGACAGGCCGGGTTTGGCTACACCTTC. As protein: CASSIPGQAGFGYTF. The rearrangement uses TRBV19 and TRBJ1-2, with TRBD1 matching 8 bases. V lost 3 bases, J lost 7 bases, and 10 bases stayed unmatched. The CDR3 consists of 15 residues. Germline values: CDR1 LNHDA, CDR2 SQIVND (reference sequence).

This chain uses TRBV6-5 with TRBJ1-1; 11 positions match TRBD1. Losses at the gene ends were 10 bases for V and 5 bases for J; bases not matched to a gene: 6. The CDR3 consists of 13 residues. CDR1 and CDR2 (germline): MNHEY, SVGAGI. The CDR3 region has the DNA TGTGCCACCACCGGACAGGGGGCTACTGAAGCTTTCTTT. As protein: CATTGQGATEAFF.

The chain uses TRBV7-2 and TRBJ1-2, with D maybe TRBD1 (6 bases). V lost 0 bases and J lost 2, with 10 bases in between. Germline assignment: CDR1 SGHTA and CDR2 FQGNSA. The CDR3 runs to 15 residues. CDR3 DNA sequence: TGTGCCAGCAGCTTAGCGTCAGGGGACAACTATGGCTACACCTTC. Protein: CASSLASGDNYGYTF.

The rearrangement uses TRBV1 and TRBJ2-7; the DNA was not used to check the table's D call, TRBD2. TRBV1 is a pseudogene. The CDR3 length is 11 residues. In nucleotides, the CDR3 is TGCATCGGAGTGTTCCCCTACGAGCAGTACTTC. It yields the protein CIGVFPYEQYF.

This sequence joins TRBV5-4 and TRBJ2-5, with TRBD1 identical over 8 bases. The V segment lost 5 bases and the J segment 5 bases; nucleotides outside the gene matches: 11. The germline CDR1 and CDR2 sequences are SGHNT and YYREEE (reference sequence). This CDR3 is built from 15 residues. The CDR3 bases are TGTGCCAGCAGGCAAGGAGGACAGGGTGCGGAGACCCAGTACTTC. Protein sequence: CASRQGGQGAETQYF. Drawing the rest from reference TRBV5-4 and TRBJ2-5, the complete variable domain is ETGVTQSPTHLIKTRGQQVTLRCSSQSGHNTVSWYQQALGQGPQFIFQYYREEENGRGNFPPRFSGLQFPNYSSELNVNALELDDSALYLCASRQGGQGAETQYFGPGTRLLVL.

This chain connects TRBV7-9 to TRBJ2-1, with D possibly matching TRBD1 (6 bases). Germline loops: CDR1 SEHNR, CDR2 FQNEAQ (reference sequence). V lost 5 bases, J lost 6 bases, and 17 bases lay in between. CDR3 length: 15 residues. CDR3 nucleotide sequence: TGTGCCAGCAGCCCTGAAGGGGGTCGGGGCAATGAGCAGTTCTTC. Its translation is CASSPEGGRGNEQFF.

V and J are TRBV5-4 and TRBJ2-2, with 8 nucleotides matching TRBD2. Germline-derived CDR1 and CDR2 are SGHNT and YYREEE (reference sequence). Losses at the gene ends were 4 bases for V and 2 bases for J; bases not matched to a gene: 4. The length of the CDR3 is 15 residues. This CDR3 is CASSQLAGNTGELFF. The CDR3, as DNA: TGTGCCAGCAGCCAGCTAGCGGGCAACACCGGGGAGCTGTTTTTT.

The gene calls are TRBV2 and TRBJ2-7; TRBD2 might be the D (6 bases). This CDR3 is 14 amino acids long. Germline CDR1 is SNHLY and CDR2 is FYNNEI. V lost 6 bases, J lost 4 bases, and 16 bases lay in between. CDR3 DNA sequence: TGTGCCAGCAGCCGACGGGACTTCCAATACGAGCAGTACTTC. It translates to CASSRRDFQYEQYF. Looking up the rest from reference TRBV2 and TRBJ2-7 gives the full variable domain: EPEVTQTPSHQVTQMGQEVILRCVPISNHLYFYWYRQILGQKVEFLVSFYNNEISEKSEIFDDQFSVERPDGSNFTLKIRSTKLEDSAMYFCASSRRDFQYEQYFGPGTRLTVT.

This sequence joins TRBV19 and TRBJ1-1, with a weak D call TRBD1 (6 bases). This CDR3 comprises 14 residues. Trimming stripped 5 bases from V and 5 bases from J, with 15 bases between. Germline CDR1 is LNHDA and CDR2 is SQIVND (reference sequence). The CDR3 is CASSPWGRGTEAFF. CDR3 in DNA: TGTGCCAGTAGTCCCTGGGGGAGGGGGACTGAAGCTTTCTTT. Full variable domain (outside the CDR3, taken from reference TRBV19 and TRBJ1-1): DGGITQSPKYLFRKEGQNVTLSCEQNLNHDAMYWYRQDPGQGLRLIYYSQIVNDFQKGDIAEGYSVSREKKESFPLTVTSAQKNPTAFYLCASSPWGRGTEAFFGQGTRLTVV.

The chain combines TRBV12-3 or TRBV12-4 with TRBJ1-1, with D hard to call. The CDR3 spans 13 residues. The V end lost 6 bases, the J end lost 7 bases, and 15 bases lay between the germline ends. The CDR3 DNA follows: TGTGCCAGCAGCCGAGAACTCAAATATGAAGCTTTCTTT. This codes for CASSRELKYEAFF.

The chain links TRBV15 to TRBJ2-5; the D gene is possibly TRBD2 (5 bases). This CDR3 spans 14 amino acids. Per germline, CDR1 LNHNV and CDR2 YYDKDF (reference sequence). V was clipped by 0 bases and J by 7 bases, with 12 bases between them. DNA of the CDR3: TGTGCCACCAGCAGAGAAGGAGGCCCGCCGACCCAGTACTTC. Its translation: CATSREGGPPTQYF.

The rearrangement uses TRBV7-9 and TRBJ1-3; D is ambiguous. The germline V and J ends were trimmed by 5 bases and 2 bases, with 13 bases remaining between them. Germline V lookup: CDR1 SEHNR, CDR2 FQNEAQ (reference sequence). The CDR3 contains 15 residues. CDR3 in amino acids: CASSPVEPTGNTIYF. CDR3 in DNA: TGTGCCAGCAGCCCCGTGGAGCCCACTGGAAACACCATATATTTT. Full variable domain (rest looked up from reference TRBV7-9 and TRBJ1-3): DTGVSQNPRHKITKRGQNVTFRCDPISEHNRLYWYRQTLGQGPEFLTYFQNEAQLEKSRLLSDRFSAERPKGSFSTLEIQRTEQGDSAMYLCASSPVEPTGNTIYFGEGSWLTVV.

The chain uses TRBV30 and TRBJ2-1, with TRBD2 matching 11 bases. Per germline, CDR1 GTSNPN and CDR2 SVGIG (reference sequence). The V segment lost 1 base and the J segment 13 bases; nucleotides outside the gene matches: 6. The CDR3 runs to 13 residues. The CDR3: CAWSGTSGGYQFF. CDR3 DNA sequence: TGTGCCTGGAGTGGAACTAGCGGGGGTTATCAGTTCTTC.